This is a list of T cell receptor beta chains from one sample in a study of T cells after yellow fever vaccination. TCRdb itself ran the 5' RACE reads through MiXCR, one entry per CDR3 protein. This sample has about 73,000 distinct CDR3 sequences, with roughly 8% found just once. The sequences come from CD8+ T cells sorted from PBMCs, collected on the day of the yellow fever booster vaccination. These receptors all stem from a man aged 25-45 years who received the YFV17D yellow fever vaccine. Each CDR3 is given with its conserved first and last residue. The D gene is left open where the match is weak. The listing skips clone size in some rows; elsewhere it reads once, few, many or a size class.

cdr3_aa: CASSLASIYEQYF; cdr3_nt: TGCGCCAGCAGCTTGGCAAGTATCTACGAGCAGTACTTC; d_call: -; j_call: TRBJ2-7; v_call: TRBV5-1; clone_size: few
cdr3_aa: CASSWGTGGDETQYF; cdr3_nt: TGTGCCAGCAGTTGGGGGACAGGGGGCGATGAGACCCAGTACTTC; d_call: TRBD1; j_call: TRBJ2-5; v_call: TRBV28; clone_size: many
cdr3_aa: CSASGLFSLSADTQYF; cdr3_nt: TGCAGTGCCTCGGGTCTCTTCTCTTTAAGCGCAGATACGCAGTATTTT; d_call: -; j_call: TRBJ2-3; v_call: TRBV20-1; clone_size: -
cdr3_aa: CASSLGGDGNTIYF; cdr3_nt: TGTGCCAGCAGCTTAGGGGGAGACGGAAACACCATATATTTT; d_call: -; j_call: TRBJ1-3; v_call: TRBV7-9; clone_size: few
cdr3_aa: CASSQGTDSYNEQFF; cdr3_nt: TGTGCCAGCAGCCAAGGGACGGACTCCTACAATGAGCAGTTCTTC; d_call: -; j_call: TRBJ2-1; v_call: TRBV3-1; clone_size: -
cdr3_aa: CASSSGTSYETQYF; cdr3_nt: TGTGCCAGCAGTTCCGGGACTAGCTATGAGACCCAGTACTTC; d_call: TRBD2; j_call: TRBJ2-5; v_call: TRBV5-5; clone_size: many
cdr3_aa: CASSFGTGVYYEQYF; cdr3_nt: TGTGCTAGCAGCTTCGGGACAGGGGTATACTACGAGCAGTACTTC; d_call: TRBD1; j_call: TRBJ2-7; v_call: TRBV7-7; clone_size: -
cdr3_aa: CASNTGGNEQFF; cdr3_nt: TGTGCCAGCAACACAGGGGGCAATGAGCAGTTCTTC; d_call: TRBD1; j_call: TRBJ2-1; v_call: TRBV7-8; clone_size: few
cdr3_aa: CASSAGGNGELFF; cdr3_nt: TGTGCCAGCAGTGCCGGCGGAAACGGGGAGCTGTTTTTT; d_call: -; j_call: TRBJ2-2; v_call: TRBV12-3/TRBV12-4; clone_size: many
cdr3_aa: CAIGPGTSGIHEQFF; cdr3_nt: TGTGCCATCGGCCCCGGGACTAGCGGGATCCATGAGCAGTTCTTC; d_call: TRBD2; j_call: TRBJ2-1; v_call: TRBV10-3; clone_size: -
cdr3_aa: CASSWDGNTIYF; cdr3_nt: TGTGCCAGTAGTTGGGACGGAAACACCATATATTTT; d_call: -; j_call: TRBJ1-3; v_call: TRBV19; clone_size: -
cdr3_aa: CASSQLSASGDEQYF; cdr3_nt: TGTGCCAGCAGCCAGCTATCCGCTAGCGGGGACGAGCAGTACTTC; d_call: TRBD2; j_call: TRBJ2-7; v_call: TRBV3-1; clone_size: -
cdr3_aa: CASSNNTSGAGGSYNEQFF; cdr3_nt: TGTGCCAGTAGTAACAATACTAGCGGGGCTGGAGGGTCCTACAATGAGCAGTTCTTC; d_call: TRBD2; j_call: TRBJ2-1; v_call: TRBV19; clone_size: -
cdr3_aa: CSAPQGMGTEAFF; cdr3_nt: TGCAGTGCTCCACAGGGAATGGGCACTGAAGCTTTCTTT; d_call: -; j_call: TRBJ1-1; v_call: TRBV20-1; clone_size: -
cdr3_aa: CASSLGAVEQYF; cdr3_nt: TGTGCCAGCAGTTTAGGGGCGGTTGAGCAGTACTTC; d_call: -; j_call: TRBJ2-7; v_call: TRBV12-3/TRBV12-4; clone_size: -
cdr3_aa: CATSRAAWGQPQHF; cdr3_nt: TGTGCCACCAGCAGAGCCGCGTGGGGGCAGCCCCAGCATTTT; d_call: -; j_call: TRBJ1-5; v_call: TRBV15; clone_size: many
cdr3_aa: CASTPGAKGKNTGELFF; cdr3_nt: TGTGCCAGCACCCCAGGAGCGAAGGGCAAGAACACCGGGGAGCTGTTTTTT; d_call: -; j_call: TRBJ2-2; v_call: TRBV7-9; clone_size: few
cdr3_aa: CASSQDGNNEQFF; cdr3_nt: TGCGCCAGCAGTCAAGACGGTAACAATGAGCAGTTCTTC; d_call: -; j_call: TRBJ2-1; v_call: TRBV4-3; clone_size: few
cdr3_aa: CASSFRGPYEQYF; cdr3_nt: TGTGCCAGCAGCTTCCGGGGTCCCTACGAGCAGTACTTC; d_call: -; j_call: TRBJ2-7; v_call: TRBV12-3/TRBV12-4; clone_size: many
cdr3_aa: CASSRQGLAGYVETQYF; cdr3_nt: TGTGCCAGCAGTAGACAGGGACTAGCGGGATACGTGGAGACCCAGTACTTC; d_call: TRBD2; j_call: TRBJ2-5; v_call: TRBV25-1; clone_size: many
cdr3_aa: CASSWTTLGGYTF; cdr3_nt: TGCGCCAGCAGCTGGACGACCCTGGGGGGCTACACCTTC; d_call: -; j_call: TRBJ1-2; v_call: TRBV5-1; clone_size: -
cdr3_aa: CSARAGYTDTQYF; cdr3_nt: TGCAGTGCTAGAGCCGGTTACACAGATACGCAGTATTTT; d_call: -; j_call: TRBJ2-3; v_call: TRBV20-1; clone_size: -
cdr3_aa: CASSLAGGGYEQYF; cdr3_nt: TGTGCCAGCAGCTTAGCGGGAGGCGGTTACGAGCAGTACTTC; d_call: TRBD2; j_call: TRBJ2-7; v_call: TRBV7-3; clone_size: many
cdr3_aa: CASNRGGWNDNEQFF; cdr3_nt: TGTGCCAGCAATCGGGGGGGTTGGAACGACAATGAGCAGTTCTTC; d_call: TRBD2; j_call: TRBJ2-1; v_call: TRBV6-1; clone_size: -
cdr3_aa: CSARDPDGALPYEQYF; cdr3_nt: TGCAGTGCTAGAGATCCGGACGGGGCACTACCCTACGAGCAGTACTTC; d_call: -; j_call: TRBJ2-7; v_call: TRBV20-1; clone_size: many
cdr3_aa: CSATDRNTEAFF; cdr3_nt: TGCAGTGCCACAGACAGGAACACTGAAGCTTTCTTT; d_call: -; j_call: TRBJ1-1; v_call: TRBV20-1; clone_size: few
cdr3_aa: CASSYGTGGTKNIQYF; cdr3_nt: TGTGCCAGCAGTTACGGCACGGGGGGAACCAAAAACATTCAGTACTTC; d_call: TRBD2; j_call: TRBJ2-4; v_call: TRBV6-5; clone_size: many
cdr3_aa: CASRNRVYEQYF; cdr3_nt: TGTGCCAGCAGAAACAGAGTGTACGAGCAGTACTTC; d_call: -; j_call: TRBJ2-7; v_call: TRBV2; clone_size: few
cdr3_aa: CASSDRRDRPVDEQFF; cdr3_nt: TGTGCCAGCAGTGACCGCCGGGACCGCCCGGTTGATGAGCAGTTCTTC; d_call: -; j_call: TRBJ2-1; v_call: TRBV25-1; clone_size: -
cdr3_aa: CASRGGSGELFF; cdr3_nt: TGTGCCAGCAGAGGCGGTAGCGGGGAGCTGTTTTTT; d_call: -; j_call: TRBJ2-2; v_call: TRBV12-3/TRBV12-4; clone_size: many
cdr3_aa: CASSPGTTSQETQYF; cdr3_nt: TGTGCCAGCAGTCCAGGTACAACGTCGCAAGAGACCCAGTACTTC; d_call: -; j_call: TRBJ2-5; v_call: TRBV27; clone_size: few
cdr3_aa: CASSLAVTRGTDTQYF; cdr3_nt: TGTGCCAGCAGCTTAGCTGTAACTCGGGGCACAGATACGCAGTATTTT; d_call: -; j_call: TRBJ2-3; v_call: TRBV7-9; clone_size: few
cdr3_aa: CSAGEAGETYNEQFF; cdr3_nt: TGCAGTGCTGGGGAAGCGGGAGAAACTTACAATGAGCAGTTCTTC; d_call: TRBD2; j_call: TRBJ2-1; v_call: TRBV20-1; clone_size: -
cdr3_aa: CASSQGAVASDTQYF; cdr3_nt: TGTGCCAGCAGCCAAGGGGCCGTTGCGTCGGATACGCAGTATTTT; d_call: -; j_call: TRBJ2-3; v_call: TRBV4-2; clone_size: few
cdr3_aa: CASCRLAGASKYF; cdr3_nt: TGTGCCAGCTGCCGACTAGCGGGAGCGAGCAAGTATTTT; d_call: TRBD2; j_call: TRBJ2-3; v_call: TRBV6-2/TRBV6-3; clone_size: once
cdr3_aa: CASSSGLAHYNEQFF; cdr3_nt: TGTGCCAGCAGCTCCGGACTAGCGCACTACAATGAGCAGTTCTTC; d_call: TRBD2; j_call: TRBJ2-1; v_call: TRBV9; clone_size: many
cdr3_aa: CASNGGLSNQPQHF; cdr3_nt: TGTGCCAGCAACGGTGGTTTGAGCAATCAGCCCCAGCATTTT; d_call: -; j_call: TRBJ1-5; v_call: TRBV6-2/TRBV6-3; clone_size: -
cdr3_aa: CASSLSRLEQYF; cdr3_nt: TGTGCCAGCAGTTTATCCCGGCTCGAGCAGTACTTC; d_call: -; j_call: TRBJ2-7; v_call: TRBV27; clone_size: -
cdr3_aa: CASHDRGNPSSYEQYF; cdr3_nt: TGTGCCAGCCACGACAGGGGAAACCCTAGCTCCTACGAGCAGTACTTC; d_call: TRBD1; j_call: TRBJ2-7; v_call: TRBV6-5; clone_size: many
cdr3_aa: CASSQEGGTLHF; cdr3_nt: TGTGCCAGCAGCCAAGAAGGGGGTACACTCCACTTT; d_call: -; j_call: TRBJ1-6; v_call: TRBV4-2; clone_size: many
cdr3_aa: CASSATTGAAQFF; cdr3_nt: TGTGCCAGTAGTGCCACAACAGGGGCCGCGCAGTTCTTC; d_call: TRBD1; j_call: TRBJ2-1; v_call: TRBV19; clone_size: -
cdr3_aa: CASNSNREGSGANVLTF; cdr3_nt: TGTGCCAGCAACTCAAACAGGGAAGGCTCTGGGGCCAACGTCCTGACTTTC; d_call: -; j_call: TRBJ2-6; v_call: TRBV9; clone_size: few
cdr3_aa: CASSEARWVDTGELFF; cdr3_nt: TGTGCCAGCAGTGAAGCGCGCTGGGTTGACACCGGGGAGCTGTTTTTT; d_call: -; j_call: TRBJ2-2; v_call: TRBV6-1; clone_size: few
cdr3_aa: CSASASLNSYEQYF; cdr3_nt: TGCAGTGCTAGTGCGAGTCTGAACTCCTACGAGCAGTACTTC; d_call: -; j_call: TRBJ2-7; v_call: TRBV20-1; clone_size: many
cdr3_aa: CASSLDGMPYNEQFF; cdr3_nt: TGTGCCAGCAGCTTAGACGGGATGCCGTACAATGAGCAGTTCTTC; d_call: -; j_call: TRBJ2-1; v_call: TRBV7-3; clone_size: many
cdr3_aa: CASSYAPGLANNEQFF; cdr3_nt: TGTGCCAGCAGTTACGCCCCGGGACTAGCCAACAATGAGCAGTTCTTC; d_call: TRBD2; j_call: TRBJ2-1; v_call: TRBV6-5; clone_size: -
cdr3_aa: CASSLGSSHEQYF; cdr3_nt: TGTGCCAGCAGCTTAGGGAGCAGCCACGAGCAGTACTTC; d_call: -; j_call: TRBJ2-7; v_call: TRBV7-8; clone_size: -
cdr3_aa: CAWSQISGEETQYF; cdr3_nt: TGTGCCTGGAGTCAAATCTCGGGGGAAGAGACCCAGTACTTC; d_call: -; j_call: TRBJ2-5; v_call: TRBV30; clone_size: -
cdr3_aa: CASRPREGAYGELFF; cdr3_nt: TGTGCCAGCAGACCCCGGGAAGGGGCTTACGGGGAGCTGTTTTTT; d_call: -; j_call: TRBJ2-2; v_call: TRBV12-3/TRBV12-4; clone_size: -
cdr3_aa: CASSIQTPNEQFF; cdr3_nt: TGTGCCAGTAGTATACAAACACCCAATGAGCAGTTCTTC; d_call: -; j_call: TRBJ2-1; v_call: TRBV19; clone_size: -
cdr3_aa: CASSLDGSISYNEQFF; cdr3_nt: TGCGCCAGCAGCTTGGATGGCAGTATATCCTACAATGAGCAGTTCTTC; d_call: -; j_call: TRBJ2-1; v_call: TRBV5-1; clone_size: many
cdr3_aa: CASSYSMGGYEQYF; cdr3_nt: TGTGCCAGCAGTTACTCGATGGGCGGCTACGAGCAGTACTTC; d_call: -; j_call: TRBJ2-7; v_call: TRBV6-5; clone_size: -
cdr3_aa: CAISDRERGNEQFF; cdr3_nt: TGTGCCATCAGTGACAGGGAGCGGGGCAATGAGCAGTTCTTC; d_call: TRBD2; j_call: TRBJ2-1; v_call: TRBV10-3; clone_size: few
cdr3_aa: CASSYSQGNYGYTF; cdr3_nt: TGTGCCAGCAGTTACTCACAGGGAAACTATGGCTACACCTTC; d_call: -; j_call: TRBJ1-2; v_call: TRBV6-5; clone_size: -
cdr3_aa: CASSPGDRCQFF; cdr3_nt: TGTGCCAGCAGCCCCGGGGACAGGTGCCAGTTCTTC; d_call: TRBD1; j_call: TRBJ2-1; v_call: TRBV4-2; clone_size: -